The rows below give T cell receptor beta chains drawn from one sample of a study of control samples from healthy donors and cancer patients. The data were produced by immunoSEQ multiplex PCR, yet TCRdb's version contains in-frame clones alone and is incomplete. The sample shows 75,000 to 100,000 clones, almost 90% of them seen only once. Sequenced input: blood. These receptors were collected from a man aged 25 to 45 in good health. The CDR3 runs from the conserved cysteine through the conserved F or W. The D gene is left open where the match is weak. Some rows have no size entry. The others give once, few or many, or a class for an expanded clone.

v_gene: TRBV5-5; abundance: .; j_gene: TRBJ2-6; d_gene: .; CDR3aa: CASSLPGFSGANVLTF
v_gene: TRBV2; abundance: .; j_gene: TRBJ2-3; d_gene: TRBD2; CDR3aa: CASSERLAGGTDTQYF
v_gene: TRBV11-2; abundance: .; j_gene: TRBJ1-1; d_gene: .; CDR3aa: CASSLGLGMNTEAFF
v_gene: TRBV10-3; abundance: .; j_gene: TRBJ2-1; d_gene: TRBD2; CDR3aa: CAISDPSGLAYNEQFF
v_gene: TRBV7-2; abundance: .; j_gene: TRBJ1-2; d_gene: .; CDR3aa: CASSPDSTYGYTF
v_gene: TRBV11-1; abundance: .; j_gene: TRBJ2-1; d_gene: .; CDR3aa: CASSLARYNEQFF
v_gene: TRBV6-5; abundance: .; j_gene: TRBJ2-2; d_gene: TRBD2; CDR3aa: CASRPAGVGTGELFF
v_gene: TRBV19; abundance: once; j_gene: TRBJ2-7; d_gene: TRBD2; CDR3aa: CASSIAGGSPYEQYF
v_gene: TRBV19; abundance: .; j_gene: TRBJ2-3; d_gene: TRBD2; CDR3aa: CASSISSASGGPTDTQYF
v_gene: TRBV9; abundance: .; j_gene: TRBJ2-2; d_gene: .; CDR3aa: CASSEVGAGELFF
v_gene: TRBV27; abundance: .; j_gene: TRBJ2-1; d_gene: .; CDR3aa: CASSLIGQHNEQFF
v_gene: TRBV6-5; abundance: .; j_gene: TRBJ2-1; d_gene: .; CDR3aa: CASSYSYRQEQFF
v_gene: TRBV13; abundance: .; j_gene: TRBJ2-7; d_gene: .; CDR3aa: CASSLSSGPIGQYF
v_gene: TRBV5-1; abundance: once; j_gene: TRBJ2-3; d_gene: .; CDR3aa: CASSLGGRTDTDTQYF
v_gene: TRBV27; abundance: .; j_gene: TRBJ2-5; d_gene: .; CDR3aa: CASSLSRSQETQYF
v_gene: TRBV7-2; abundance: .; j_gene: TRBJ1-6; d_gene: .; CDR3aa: CASGTKTVYNSPLHF
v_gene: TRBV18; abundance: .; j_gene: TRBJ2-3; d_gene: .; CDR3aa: CASSRASGTDTQYF
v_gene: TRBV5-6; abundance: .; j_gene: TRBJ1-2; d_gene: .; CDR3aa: CASSLRSGGDYGYTF
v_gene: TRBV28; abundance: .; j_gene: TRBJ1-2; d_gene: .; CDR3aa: CASRGMGGAGGYTF
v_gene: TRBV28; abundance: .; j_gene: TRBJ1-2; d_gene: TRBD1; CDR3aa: CASRIRQGGNGYTF
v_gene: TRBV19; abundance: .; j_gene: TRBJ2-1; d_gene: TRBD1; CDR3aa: CASSSRDRGPYEQFF
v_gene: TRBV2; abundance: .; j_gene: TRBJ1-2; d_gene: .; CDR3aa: CASSEDGKGGYTF
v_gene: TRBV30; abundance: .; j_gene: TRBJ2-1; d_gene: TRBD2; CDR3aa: CAWAPGLANNEQFF
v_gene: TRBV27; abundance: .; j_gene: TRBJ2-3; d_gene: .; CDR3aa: CASSFLEYTDTQYF
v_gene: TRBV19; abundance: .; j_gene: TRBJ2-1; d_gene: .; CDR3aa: CASSARTSAYNEQFF
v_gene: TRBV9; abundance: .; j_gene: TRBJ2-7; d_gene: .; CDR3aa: CASTTTDLAYEQYF
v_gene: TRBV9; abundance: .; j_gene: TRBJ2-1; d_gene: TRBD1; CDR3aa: CASSEGTAANEQFF
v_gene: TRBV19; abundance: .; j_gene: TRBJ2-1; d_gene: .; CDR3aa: CASSTLTGGYNEQFF
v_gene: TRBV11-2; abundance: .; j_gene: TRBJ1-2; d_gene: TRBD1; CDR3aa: CASSQTGTYGYTF
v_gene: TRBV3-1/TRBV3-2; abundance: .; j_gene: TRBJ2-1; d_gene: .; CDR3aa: CASSLKALAAWQFF
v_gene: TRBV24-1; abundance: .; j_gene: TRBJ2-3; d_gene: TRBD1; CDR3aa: CATSDTRQGTDTQYF
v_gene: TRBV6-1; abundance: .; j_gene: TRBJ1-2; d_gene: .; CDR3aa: CASSEAPGGVYGYTF
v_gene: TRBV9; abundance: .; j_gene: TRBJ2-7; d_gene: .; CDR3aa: CASSVAPRGWLEQYF
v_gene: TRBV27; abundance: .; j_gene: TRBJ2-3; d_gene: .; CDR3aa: CASSWSGSTDTQYF
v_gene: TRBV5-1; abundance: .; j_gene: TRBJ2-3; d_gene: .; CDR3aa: CASSGLGGFTDTQYF